The 16 T cell receptor beta chains reported below all come from one sample, sequenced in a study of beta chain features in type 1 diabetes. Expressed TCRB transcripts were sequenced, since all the RNA that had been isolated was reverse transcribed. Sequenced by immunoSEQ multiplex PCR; TCRdb stores in-frame clones only, minus some. The sample shows roughly 330,000 clones, 11% of them seen only once. Material: naive CD4+ T cells from blood. The receptors come from a woman in her twenties or thirties in good health.

This clone was seen only a few times. This chain connects TRBV10-3 to TRBJ2-7; D is possibly TRBD1 (6 bases). V gave up 7 bases and J gave up 6 bases, with 19 bases separating them. The CDR3 has 14 residues. Germline loops: CDR1 ENHRY, CDR2 SYGVKD. CDR3 sequence: CAITKQGAPSEQYF. The CDR3 DNA reads TGTGCCATCACGAAACAGGGCGCCCCAAGCGAGCAGTACTTC.

This clone was counted a few times. The CDR3 reads CAISESPLAGVEQFF. CDR3 DNA: TGTGCCATCAGTGAGTCGCCGCTAGCGGGAGTTGAGCAGTTCTTC. The rearrangement uses TRBV10-3 and TRBJ2-1; 10 nucleotides match TRBD2. Germline values: CDR1 ENHRY, CDR2 SYGVKD. The length of the CDR3 is 15 residues. The V segment lost 0 bases and the J segment 9 bases; nucleotides outside the gene matches: 5.

The chain is built from TRBV4-1 and TRBJ2-2; possible D gene TRBD1, 6 bases. Germline V CDR1 and CDR2: MGHRA, YSYEKL. The CDR3 is 17 residues long. Trimming removed 4 bases at V and 0 bases at J, with 15 bases between. CDR3 in amino acids: CASSLLLRTANTGELFF. The DNA for the CDR3 is TGCGCCAGCAGCCTCCTACTCCGGACAGCGAACACCGGGGAGCTGTTTTTT.

This clone was found a few times. The chain employs TRBV27 and TRBJ2-7; 9 nucleotides line up with TRBD2. The CDR3 spans 16 residues. V shed 2 bases and J 2 bases; nucleotides not matched to a gene: 7. In germline, CDR1 is MNHEY, CDR2 SMNVEV (reference sequence). The CDR3 DNA reads as TGTGCCAGCAGTTTAATCGGGACTAGCAGAACCTACGAGCAGTACTTC. It yields the protein CASSLIGTSRTYEQYF.

This clone was counted a few times. V and J are TRBV28 and TRBJ2-5; D is undetermined. This CDR3 has 11 amino acids. Germline CDR1 is MDHEN and CDR2 is SYDVKM. Trimming took 6 bases from V and 7 from J, leaving 9 bases between them. CDR3 DNA: TGTGCCAGCAGAAACTCCACGACCCAGTACTTC. Protein: CASRNSTTQYF.

CDR3 sequence reads: CASSLRGETQYF. CDR3 DNA: TGTGCCAGCAGCTTAAGGGGAGAGACCCAGTACTTC. The chain recombines TRBV7-6 with TRBJ2-5, with a weak D call TRBD1 (5 bases). The CDR3 is 12 amino acids. Germline CDR1 reads SGHVS; CDR2 reads FNYEAQ. V lost 2 bases and J lost 4, with 5 bases in between.

This clone was observed a handful of times. The same CDR3 can be traced to other DNA sequences in this sample. The V and J genes are TRBV28 and TRBJ1-2; D is unresolved. This CDR3 is 12 amino acids long. The V and J ends lost 3 bases and 2 bases respectively, with 4 bases between them. Germline CDR1 and CDR2: MDHEN and SYDVKM. The CDR3 loop reads CASSFRNYGYTF. In DNA, the CDR3 is TGTGCCAGCAGTTTCCGGAACTATGGCTACACCTTC.

The CDR3 sequence is CASSLGQISYNEQFF. CDR3 in DNA: TGCGCCAGCAGCTTGGGGCAGATCTCCTACAATGAGCAGTTCTTC. The rearrangement links TRBV5-1 to TRBJ2-1; D gene uncertain. The CDR3 has 15 residues. The germline V gene has CDR1 SGHRS and CDR2 YFSETQ. V lost 0 bases to trimming and J lost 0 bases, with 7 bases between them.

This chain joins TRBV5-1 and TRBJ2-7, with 8 bases identical to TRBD2. The ends lost 2 bases at V and 3 bases at J; junction bases unmatched: 4. The CDR3 length is 14 residues. Germline lookup yields CDR1 SGHRS and CDR2 YFSETQ. CDR3 residues: CASSLQRENYEQYF. The CDR3 DNA follows: TGCGCCAGCAGCTTACAGCGGGAGAACTACGAGCAGTACTTC.

The table lists this clone with a few counts. The genes are TRBV28 and TRBJ2-2; unclear D gene. V was shortened by 8 bases and J by 7 bases, with 11 bases between the two germline ends. The CDR3 covers 12 residues. Germline V gene lookup returns CDR1 MDHEN and CDR2 SYDVKM. The CDR3 sequence: CASHPSDGELFF. The CDR3 nucleotides are TGTGCCAGCCACCCCTCAGACGGGGAGCTGTTTTTT.

This clone was detected only a few times. V usage is TRBV27 and J usage is TRBJ2-3, with D maybe TRBD1 (6 bases). Germline CDR1 reads MNHEY; CDR2 reads SMNVEV (reference sequence). V dropped 11 bases and J dropped 6 bases, with 21 bases sitting between them. The CDR3 is 14 residues long. CDR3 region: CASQRGRGADTQYF. The DNA for the CDR3 is TGTGCCTCCCAAAGGGGCAGGGGTGCTGATACGCAGTATTTT.

As for this clone: Additional DNA sequences in this sample encode the identical CDR3. This rearrangement joins TRBV28 to TRBJ1-4; 8 bases are a match to TRBD1. The CDR3 is 15 residues long. The germline V gene encodes CDR1 MDHEN and CDR2 SYDVKM. The J segment lost 7 bases and the V segment lost 2 bases, leaving 6 bases of the junction unmatched. CDR3 amino acids: CASSLPGQGAEKLFF. As DNA, the CDR3 is TGTGCCAGCAGTTTACCCGGACAGGGTGCTGAAAAACTGTTTTTT.

This clone was seen a handful of times. The rearrangement uses TRBV5-1 and TRBJ1-3; perhaps TRBD1 as D (5 bases). V was cut by 4 bases and J by 0 bases, with 8 bases left in between. The CDR3 is 14 amino acids. Germline CDR1 SGHRS, CDR2 YFSETQ. CDR3 residues: CASSQGTSGNTIYF. CDR3 DNA: TGCGCCAGCAGCCAGGGTACCTCTGGAAACACCATATATTTT. Combining the CDR3 with reference TRBV5-1 and TRBJ1-3 gives the whole variable domain KAGVTQTPRYLIKTRGQQVTLSCSPISGHRSVSWYQQTPGQGLQFLFEYFSETQRNKGNFPGRFSGRQFSNSRSEMNVSTLELGDSALYLCASSQGTSGNTIYFGEGSWLTVV.

This clone came up a few times. This chain connects TRBV7-6 to TRBJ1-1; no firm D call. The germline V gene has CDR1 SGHVS and CDR2 FNYEAQ. Between the trimmed V and J ends, which lost 5 bases and 1 base, there was a span of 8 bases. This CDR3 has 13 amino acids. The CDR3 sequence is CASSPPRNTEAFF. The CDR3 nucleotides read TGTGCCAGCAGCCCCCCGAGGAACACTGAAGCTTTCTTT.

J is TRBJ2-7 and V is TRBV11-1, with TRBD1 matching over 9 bases. Looked up from germline, CDR1 is SGHAT and CDR2 is FQDESV (reference sequence). Trimming cost V 5 bases and J 4 bases; bases outside gene matches: 6. The CDR3 sequence is 14 residues long. This CDR3 is CASSPRDREYEQYF. CDR3 DNA: TGTGCCAGCAGCCCCCGGGACAGGGAGTACGAGCAGTACTTC. The whole variable domain, filled in from reference TRBV11-1 and TRBJ2-7, reads EAEVAQSPRYKITEKSQAVAFWCDPISGHATLYWYRQILGQGPELLVQFQDESVVDDSQLPKDRFSAERLKGVDSTLKIQPAELGDSAMYLCASSPRDREYEQYFGPGTRLTVT.

The V call is TRBV6-1, the J call TRBJ2-1; TRBD2 is a possible D gene (5 bases). Looked up from germline, CDR1 is MNHNS and CDR2 is SASEGT. The V gene lost 8 bases and the J gene lost 0 bases, with 14 bases spanning the gap. The CDR3 consists of 15 residues. The chain's CDR3 is CASGELGGSYNEQFF. CDR3 in DNA: TGTGCCAGCGGGGAACTAGGAGGCTCCTACAATGAGCAGTTCTTC.